In this sample, the clone carrying this T cell receptor (beta chain) turned up a few times. Antigen unknown. Unique molecular identifiers were carried by the TCR beta cDNA libraries. TCRdb independently ran MiXCR on the PCR reads; one entry per CDR3 protein. The sample records some 800,000 distinct CDR3 sequences, roughly 46% being singletons. V shed 5 bases and J 1 base; nucleotides not matched to a gene: 5. There are 14 residues in the CDR3. Germline V gene sequence: CDR1 SGHKS, CDR2 YYEKEE (reference sequence). This specimen belongs to a study of post-analysis software for immune sequencing data. Study-wide results and limits: Relative to controls, patients with multiple sclerosis showed significantly lower normalized Chao1 diversity. The F measure placed samples prepared in the same batch into strongly shared clusters. TRBV5-6, TRBV5-1 and TRBV20-1 belonged to a set of a few TRBV segments that were more frequent in patients than controls.

The V gene is TRBV5-5, the J gene TRBJ2-5; 7 positions agree with TRBD1. This clonotype was obtained from a girl between 10 and 17 years old with multiple sclerosis. Sample: blood. The CDR3 nucleotides read TGTGCCAGCAGGCCAACAGGGGTCCAAGAGACCCAGTACTTC. This sequence encodes CASRPTGVQETQYF. The entire variable domain, with the rest obtained from reference TRBV5-5 and TRBJ2-5, is as follows: DAGVTQSPTHLIKTRGQQVTLRCSPISGHKSVSWYQQVLGQGPQFIFQYYEKEERGRGNFPDRFSARQFPNYSSELNVNALLLGDSALYLCASRPTGVQETQYFGPGTRLLVL.